The 14 T cell receptor beta chains below come from one sample, sequenced in a study of shared clonotypes between healthy human individuals. Assay used: immunoSEQ multiplex PCR; TCRdb lists only in-frame clones, some missing. The sample contains some 530,000 clones, 78% of which appear only once. Source material: PBMCs. Source of these receptors: a woman aged 40 to 55 in good health. Some clones in this sample may be carry-over from other donors' samples.

This rearrangement joins TRBV7-2 to TRBJ1-1; D is unresolved. The germline gives CDR1 SGHTA, CDR2 FQGNSA. This CDR3 region has 15 residues. V lost 4 bases and J lost 0, with 12 bases in between. The CDR3 DNA is TGTGCCAGCAGCTCCAGGACCGCTATGAACACTGAAGCTTTCTTT. Translating it yields CASSSRTAMNTEAFF.

This clone has just one count. The chain couples TRBV27 to TRBJ1-2, with 7 bases that match TRBD1. The CDR3 loop spans 15 amino acids. Trimming at V came to 5 bases and at J to 0 bases, leaving 6 bases not matched to a gene. Germline CDR1 is MNHEY and CDR2 is SMNVEV (reference sequence). The CDR3 region is CASSKDRNPNYGYTF. In DNA form, the CDR3 reads TGTGCCAGCAGTAAGGACAGGAATCCTAACTATGGCTACACCTTC.

The chain joins TRBV15 to TRBJ1-3; 7 bases are shared with TRBD1. With V trimmed by 11 bases and J by 5 bases, 9 bases remained unmatched. The germline gives CDR1 LNHNV, CDR2 YYDKDF (reference sequence). The CDR3 is 13 residues long. Here the CDR3 reads CASGRDRRNTIYF. For the CDR3, the DNA is TGTGCCTCTGGCCGGGACAGAAGAAACACCATATATTTT.

The V call is TRBV9, the J call TRBJ2-7; 8 bases map to TRBD2. The V segment lost 0 bases and the J segment 3 bases; nucleotides outside the gene matches: 2. The CDR3 covers 14 residues. Per the germline V gene, CDR1 is SGDLS and CDR2 is YYNGEE. The CDR3 DNA sequence: TGTGCCAGCAGCGTAGCCAGCGGGAGCTACGAGCAGTACTTC. Protein: CASSVASGSYEQYF.

The rearrangement uses TRBV30 and TRBJ2-7; D might be TRBD1 (6 bases). V lost 0 bases and J lost 0, with 15 bases in between. The CDR3 is made up of 16 amino acids. Per the germline V gene, CDR1 is GTSNPN and CDR2 is SVGIG (reference sequence). This CDR3 is CAWSVPGQLYSYEQYF. CDR3 in DNA: TGTGCCTGGAGTGTTCCCGGACAGCTCTACTCCTACGAGCAGTACTTC.

The V call is TRBV7-2, the J call TRBJ2-6; possible D gene TRBD2, 5 bases. Germline V gene data show CDR1 as SGHTA and CDR2 as FQGNSA. CDR3 size: 14 residues. V shed 5 bases and J shed 4 bases, with 9 bases lying between them. The chain's CDR3 is CASSPPGGANVLTF. CDR3 DNA sequence: TGTGCCAGCAGCCCCCCGGGGGGGGCCAACGTCCTGACTTTC.

This chain links TRBV5-1 with TRBJ2-3; 7 positions match TRBD2. Germline V gives CDR1 SGHRS, CDR2 YFSETQ. This CDR3 comprises 20 residues. The J segment lost 0 bases and the V segment lost 5 bases, leaving 21 bases of the junction unmatched. The CDR3 spells CASRHSGGSWDYPSTDTQYF. The CDR3 DNA is TGCGCCAGCAGACATAGCGGCGGTTCTTGGGACTACCCGAGCACAGATACGCAGTATTTT.

The gene calls are TRBV11-2 and TRBJ2-1; 11 bases are shared with TRBD2. V gave up 6 bases and J gave up 4 bases; unmatched junction bases: 8. This CDR3 is built from 16 residues. Germline-derived CDR1 and CDR2 are SGHAT and FQNNGV. In nucleotides, the CDR3 is TGTGCCAGCAGACAAATTAGCGGGAGGGGTTACAATGAGCAGTTCTTC. It translates to CASRQISGRGYNEQFF. Full variable domain (remainder filled in from reference TRBV11-2 and TRBJ2-1): EAGVAQSPRYKIIEKRQSVAFWCNPISGHATLYWYQQILGQGPKLLIQFQNNGVVDDSQLPKDRFSAERLKGVDSTLKIQPAKLEDSAVYLCASRQISGRGYNEQFFGPGTRLTVL.

This clone has more than one count but fewer than ten. The chain recombines TRBV27 with TRBJ2-1, with D maybe TRBD1 (6 bases). Per the germline V gene, CDR1 is MNHEY and CDR2 is SMNVEV (reference sequence). This CDR3 has 16 amino acids. Deletions cut 7 bases from V and 0 bases from J, with 16 bases between. The CDR3 sequence is CASNLQGTISYNEQFF. CDR3 coding DNA: TGTGCCAGCAACCTACAGGGAACTATCTCCTACAATGAGCAGTTCTTC.

The chain recombines TRBV7-2 with TRBJ2-1; unclear D gene. Between the trimmed V and J ends, which lost 5 bases and 6 bases, there was a span of 17 bases. CDR1 is SGHTA, CDR2 FQGNSA, per germline. The CDR3 spans 15 residues. This chain's CDR3 is CASSPYTPGSNEQFF. The CDR3 region has the DNA TGTGCCAGCAGCCCATATACCCCAGGCAGCAATGAGCAGTTCTTC.

The rearrangement links TRBV1 to TRBJ1-1; TRBD1, as called in the table, went unchecked against the DNA. TRBV1 is noted as a pseudogene. The CDR3 has 16 residues. The CDR3 sequence is CTSSQDRTGGNTEAFF. CDR3 sequence (DNA): TGCACCAGCAGCCAAGATAGGACAGGGGGTAACACTGAAGCTTTCTTT.

Concerning this clone: Other DNA sequences in this sample translate to the same CDR3. The gene calls are TRBV20-1 and TRBJ2-1; TRBD1 might be the D (6 bases). In germline, CDR1 is DFQATT, CDR2 SNEGSKA (reference sequence). The CDR3 totals 11 residues. V was cut by 6 bases and J by 4 bases, with 7 bases left in between. CDR3 in amino acids: CSARGYNEQFF. The CDR3 bases are TGCAGTGCCAGGGGTTACAATGAGCAGTTCTTC.

The CDR3 region has the DNA TGTGCCAGCAGTGAAGGGGGACAGGGAAGGCAGCCCCAGCATTTT. Encoded protein: CASSEGGQGRQPQHF. This chain uses TRBV2 with TRBJ1-5, with 9 positions matching TRBD1. The CDR3 consists of 15 residues. V shed 1 base and J 7 bases; nucleotides not matched to a gene: 5. Per germline, CDR1 SNHLY and CDR2 FYNNEI.

Concerning this clone itself: The sample has other DNA sequences that encode this CDR3 too. V gene TRBV30 combines with J gene TRBJ1-4, with no clear D. Germline CDR1 GTSNPN, CDR2 SVGIG (reference sequence). The CDR3 has 15 residues. V was pared by 0 bases and J by 3 bases, with 11 bases between. CDR3 in DNA: TGTGCCTGGAGTGTAAGAGGCACACCTAATGAAAAACTGTTTTTT. Its translation: CAWSVRGTPNEKLFF.